The next 9 T cell receptor beta chains were all read from a single sample in a study of blood T cell repertoires in COVID-19. Profiled with immunoSEQ multiplex PCR; TCRdb holds only in-frame clones, not every one. The table includes around 130,000 clones, over 80% detected once. Input material: PBMCs or T cells enriched from blood (not recorded which). The receptors stem from a young woman who had recovered from COVID-19.

The chain employs TRBV6-1 and TRBJ1-4; D is undetermined. Deletions cut 4 bases from V and 0 bases from J, with 12 bases between. In germline, CDR1 is MNHNS, CDR2 SASEGT. This CDR3 is 16 amino acids long. The CDR3 sequence: CASSAGVFATNEKLFF. CDR3 nucleotide sequence: TGTGCCAGCAGTGCCGGGGTCTTTGCAACTAATGAAAAACTGTTTTTT.

The chain links TRBV7-6 to TRBJ1-3; D is ambiguous. Germline lookup yields CDR1 SGHVS and CDR2 FNYEAQ. The CDR3 consists of 17 residues. V lost 4 bases to trimming and J lost 0 bases, with 16 bases between them. CDR3 amino acids: CASSSNFVADSGNTIYF. CDR3 sequence (DNA): TGTGCCAGCAGCTCGAATTTTGTGGCCGACTCTGGAAACACCATATATTTT.

The gene calls are TRBV7-2 and TRBJ2-2; 9 nucleotides match TRBD2. V shed 6 bases, J shed 6 bases, and the junction held 8 bases outside the gene matches. CDR3 length: 15 residues. Germline V CDR1 and CDR2: SGHTA, FQGNSA. The chain's CDR3 is CASRSAGGPAGELFF. CDR3 nucleotide sequence: TGTGCCAGCAGGTCGGCGGGAGGGCCGGCCGGGGAGCTGTTTTTT.

CDR3 sequence reads: CASSATGGETQYF. The CDR3 region has the DNA TGTGCCAGCAGTGCAACAGGGGGAGAGACCCAGTACTTC. This chain joins TRBV28 and TRBJ2-5; 8 nucleotides line up with TRBD1. The CDR3 loop spans 13 amino acids. Germline V lookup: CDR1 MDHEN, CDR2 SYDVKM. Trimming at V came to 5 bases and at J to 4 bases, leaving 3 bases not matched to a gene.

The CDR3 DNA is TGTGCCAGCAGTGAAATAGCGGGAGAGAAAGATGAGCAGTTCTTC. Amino acids: CASSEIAGEKDEQFF. J is TRBJ2-1 and V is TRBV2; TRBD2 matches at 9 bases. CDR1 and CDR2 (germline): SNHLY, FYNNEI. Trimming removed 2 bases from V and 8 bases from J; junction bases left unmatched: 7. CDR3 size: 15 residues.

The chain joins TRBV3-1 (or the pseudogene TRBV3-2) to TRBJ2-7; 7 bases are shared with TRBD1. The V gene's germline CDR1 is LGHDT and CDR2 YNNKEL (reference sequence). The trim removed 2 bases at V and 3 bases at J, leaving 10 bases unmatched. The CDR3 has 16 amino acids. The CDR3 DNA is TGTGCCAGCAGCCAACTACCAGGACAGGCCCTCTACGAGCAGTACTTC. As protein: CASSQLPGQALYEQYF.

The V and J genes are TRBV30 and TRBJ1-1; 9 bases are shared with TRBD1. The CDR3 is 12 amino acids. CDR1 GTSNPN and CDR2 SVGIG come from the germline V gene (reference sequence). The V and J ends lost 4 bases and 8 bases, in that order; junction bases with no gene match: 5. DNA of the CDR3: TGTGCCTGGATGCCTGGGACAGGGGAAGCTTTCTTT. It yields the protein CAWMPGTGEAFF.

This rearrangement joins TRBV7-9 to TRBJ2-6; 8 bases line up with TRBD2. The CDR3 totals 19 residues. Germline CDR1 SEHNR, CDR2 FQNEAQ (reference sequence). The V segment lost 1 base and the J segment 0 bases; nucleotides outside the gene matches: 8. The chain's CDR3 is CASSLGREVTRSGANVLTF. CDR3 in DNA: TGTGCCAGCAGCTTAGGGCGGGAGGTCACTCGCTCTGGGGCCAACGTCCTGACTTTC.

The chain is built from TRBV30 and TRBJ1-2, with a tentative D call TRBD1 (5 bases). The germline V and J ends were trimmed by 3 bases and 4 bases, with 18 bases remaining between them. Germline CDR1 and CDR2: GTSNPN and SVGIG (reference sequence). CDR3 length equals 15 residues. The CDR3 region has the DNA TGTGCCTGGAGGGCCGACAGCCGCCCCCTCTATGGCTACACCTTC. This encodes CAWRADSRPLYGYTF.